This T cell receptor beta chain emerged from a study of cytomegalovirus exposure and HLA in healthy donors. Per the germline V gene, CDR1 is SGHNT and CDR2 is YYREEE (reference sequence). This CDR3 has 16 residues. V lost 0 bases, J lost 2 bases, and 14 bases lay in between. The PCR had 60 Vbeta and 13 Jbeta primers. Profiled with immunoSEQ multiplex PCR; TCRdb holds only in-frame clones, not every one. The sample holds around 99,000 clones, less than 80% seen once. This sequence was found in a man in his thirties or forties in good health and CMV-seronegative. What was sequenced was PBMCs. V is TRBV5-4 and J is TRBJ2-5; perhaps TRBD2 as D (6 bases). This CDR3 reads CASSLGTTGAQETQYF. In nucleotides, the CDR3 is TGTGCCAGCAGCTTGGGAACGACGGGAGCTCAAGAGACCCAGTACTTC.